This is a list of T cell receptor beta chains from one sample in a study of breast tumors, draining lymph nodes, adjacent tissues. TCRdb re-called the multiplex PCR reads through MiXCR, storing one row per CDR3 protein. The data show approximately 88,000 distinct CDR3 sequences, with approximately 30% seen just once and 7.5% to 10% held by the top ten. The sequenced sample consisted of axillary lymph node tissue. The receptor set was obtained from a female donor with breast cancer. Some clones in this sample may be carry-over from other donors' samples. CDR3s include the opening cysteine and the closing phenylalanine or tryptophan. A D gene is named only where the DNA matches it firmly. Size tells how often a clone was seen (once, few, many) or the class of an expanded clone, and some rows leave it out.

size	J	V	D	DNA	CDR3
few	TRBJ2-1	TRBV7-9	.	TGTGCCAGCAGCCGGGACACCTCCTACAATGAGCAGTTCTTC	CASSRDTSYNEQFF
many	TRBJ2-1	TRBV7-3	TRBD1	TGTGCCAGCAGCTTAACGCAGGGGGCGAGCTACAATGAGCAGTTCTTC	CASSLTQGASYNEQFF
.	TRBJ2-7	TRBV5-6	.	TGTGCCAGCAGCTTGCGACTAGTCGGCGAGCAGTACTTC	CASSLRLVGEQYF
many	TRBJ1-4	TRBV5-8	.	TGTGCCAGCAGCGAAGGACGGGGGAATGAAAAACTGTTTTTT	CASSEGRGNEKLFF
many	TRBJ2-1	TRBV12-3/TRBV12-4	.	TGTGCCAGCAGTTTTGCTAATGAGCAGTTCTTC	CASSFANEQFF
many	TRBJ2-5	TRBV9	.	TGTGCCAGCAGCGTAGGCGGTCAGATGAAAGAGACCCAGTACTTC	CASSVGGQMKETQYF
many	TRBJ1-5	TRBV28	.	TGTGCCAGCACCTCAAGGTTTTCGGCTCTCAATCAGCCCCAGCATTTT	CASTSRFSALNQPQHF
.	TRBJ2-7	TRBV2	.	TGTGTCAGCAGCGGTTTACTTACAGCCTACGAGCAGTACTTC	CVSSGLLTAYEQYF
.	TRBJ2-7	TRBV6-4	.	TGTGCCAGCAGTCATAACTCCCGCTGGTACTTC	CASSHNSRWYF
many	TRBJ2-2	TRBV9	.	TGTGCCAGCAGCGTCCGTACTAGCCCCGGGGAGCTGTTTTTT	CASSVRTSPGELFF
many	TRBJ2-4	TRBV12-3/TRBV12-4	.	TGTGCCAGCAGTTTTTTGGACTCGGGCATTCAGTACTTC	CASSFLDSGIQYF
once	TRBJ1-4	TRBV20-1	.	TGCAGTGTCGCAGCTAGCTTTTTT	CSVAASFF
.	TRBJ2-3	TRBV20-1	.	TGCAGTGCTCCCCCCCAGTTGTATTTT	CSAPPQLYF
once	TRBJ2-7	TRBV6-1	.	TGTGCCAGCAGTCAAATGAACGGGCAGTACTTC	CASSQMNGQYF
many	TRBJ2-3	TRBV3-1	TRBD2	TGTGCCAGCAGCCAAGATGCCGGGACTAGCGGCACAGATACGCAGTATTTT	CASSQDAGTSGTDTQYF
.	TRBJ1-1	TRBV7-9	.	TGTGCCAGCACCCAAACCCAAGGCACTGAAGCTTTCTTT	CASTQTQGTEAFF
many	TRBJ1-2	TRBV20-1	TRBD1	TGCAGTGCTTACTCGACAGGGGGTGGCTATGGCTACACCTTC	CSAYSTGGGYGYTF
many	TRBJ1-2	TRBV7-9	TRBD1	TGTGCCAGCAGCTTTCTTTCCGGACAGGCGGAAGGCTACACCTTC	CASSFLSGQAEGYTF
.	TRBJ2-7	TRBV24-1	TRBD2	TGTGCCACCAGTGACCCAGGACTAGCGGGAGTGAGGGGAGCGGCCTACGAGCAGTACTTC	CATSDPGLAGVRGAAYEQYF
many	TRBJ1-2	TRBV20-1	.	TGCAGTGCTTTTGACAGTCTCTATGGCTACACCTTC	CSAFDSLYGYTF
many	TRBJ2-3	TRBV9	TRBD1	TGTGCCAGCTCTCCGTCGATCGGACAGGGGGCCGCAGATACGCAGTATTTT	CASSPSIGQGAADTQYF
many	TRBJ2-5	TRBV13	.	TGTGCCAGCAGCCCCTCGACAGGAAACCAAGAGACCCAGTACTTC	CASSPSTGNQETQYF
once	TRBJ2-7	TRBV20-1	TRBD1	TGCAGTGCTAGTAAAGCGACAGGGAGCGCGCAGTACTTC	CSASKATGSAQYF
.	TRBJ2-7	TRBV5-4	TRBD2	TGTGCCAGTGCCTTAGCGGGAGAGTCCTACGAGCAGTACTTC	CASALAGESYEQYF
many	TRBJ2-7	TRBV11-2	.	TGTGCCAGCACCAACCTAGACGAGCAGTACTTC	CASTNLDEQYF
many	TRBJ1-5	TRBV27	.	TGTGCCAGCAGTTTCATCGAGAATCAGCCCCAGCATTTT	CASSFIENQPQHF
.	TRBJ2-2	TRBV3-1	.	TGTGCCAGCAGCCAAGAGCGCAGGGGGGAGCTGTTTTTT	CASSQERRGELFF
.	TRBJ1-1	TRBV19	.	TGTGCCAGTAGTATAGGGGGGGGGAACACTGGAGCTTTCTTT	CASSIGGGNTGAFF
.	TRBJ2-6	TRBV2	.	TGTGCCAGCAGTTGGGACATCCTTATCTCCGGGGCCAACGTCCTGACTTTC	CASSWDILISGANVLTF
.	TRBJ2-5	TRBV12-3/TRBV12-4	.	TGTGGCAGCAGTTCCGATTTCAGGGCCCAAGAGACCCAGTACTTC	CGSSSDFRAQETQYF
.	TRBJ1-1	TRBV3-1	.	TGTGCCAGCAGCAGTCGATGGGCTCACATGAACACTGAAGCTTTCTTT	CASSSRWAHMNTEAFF
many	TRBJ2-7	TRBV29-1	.	TGCAGCGTTGAAGATGGGAGTCAGGTGGGCTACGAGCAGTACTTC	CSVEDGSQVGYEQYF
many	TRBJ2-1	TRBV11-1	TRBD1	TGTGCCAGCAGCTTAACCGGGACAGGGGCCAATGAGCAGTTCTTC	CASSLTGTGANEQFF
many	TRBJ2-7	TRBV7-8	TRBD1	TGTGCCAGCAGCATTGTTGGGACAGACTACGAGCAGTACTTC	CASSIVGTDYEQYF
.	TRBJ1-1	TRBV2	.	TGTGCCAGCTGGACCTTTCCGGGGGGCCGGAGGAACACTGAAGCTTTCTTT	CASWTFPGGRRNTEAFF
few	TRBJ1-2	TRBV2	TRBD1	TGTGCCAGCAGTGGACAGGGTCGTGGCTACACCTTC	CASSGQGRGYTF
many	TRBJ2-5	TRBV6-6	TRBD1	TGTGCCAGCAGGCAGGGGGAGGAGACCCAGTACTTC	CASRQGEETQYF
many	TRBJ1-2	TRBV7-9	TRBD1	TGTGCCAGCAGCTTAGAGACAGGGGTTGGCTACACCTTC	CASSLETGVGYTF
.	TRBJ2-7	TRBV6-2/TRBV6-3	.	TGTGCCAGCAGACACGGGAGCCGTTCGGCAAAAGAGCAGTACTTC	CASRHGSRSAKEQYF
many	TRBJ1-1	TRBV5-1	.	TGCGCCAGCAGCCATTCTGGTGGGGGCTGGGGGAACACTGAAGCTTTCTTT	CASSHSGGGWGNTEAFF
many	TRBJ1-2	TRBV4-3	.	TGCGCCAGCAGTAATACGCAGGGAGCCTATGGCTACACCTTC	CASSNTQGAYGYTF
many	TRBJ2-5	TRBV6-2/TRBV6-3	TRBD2	TGTGCCAGCAGTTACAGACTAGCGGGGACCCAAGAGACCCAGTACTTC	CASSYRLAGTQETQYF
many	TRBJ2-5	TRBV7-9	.	TGTGCCAGCAGTAGAACTAGATCGTACCAAGAGACCCAGTACTTC	CASSRTRSYQETQYF
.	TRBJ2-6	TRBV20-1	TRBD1	TGCAGCGCTAAGACCCGGGACAGGGTGCGCTCTGGGGCCAACGTCCTGGCTTTC	CSAKTRDRVRSGANVLAF
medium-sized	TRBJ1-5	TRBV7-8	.	TGTGCCAGCAGCTTGCAGGGCGATCAGCCCCAGCATTTT	CASSLQGDQPQHF
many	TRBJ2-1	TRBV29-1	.	TGCAGCGTTGAAGGGGCTGGAAATGAGCAGTTCTTC	CSVEGAGNEQFF
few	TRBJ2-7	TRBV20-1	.	TGCAGCGCTGCCTGGGGCAGGGCATACGCGCAGTACTTC	CSAAWGRAYAQYF
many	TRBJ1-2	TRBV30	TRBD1	TGTGCCTGGACGCAGGGGGCGCATGCCTATGGCTACACCTTC	CAWTQGAHAYGYTF
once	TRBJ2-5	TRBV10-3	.	TGTGCCATCAGTGGAGGGGGTGAGACCCAGTACTTC	CAISGGGETQYF
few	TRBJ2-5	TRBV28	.	TGTGCCAGCAGCCAGCTAGGGGCTAGGAGGCAAGAGACCCAGTACTTC	CASSQLGARRQETQYF
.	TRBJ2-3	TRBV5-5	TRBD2	TGTGCCAGCAGCGGAACTAGCGGGAGGTCCGATACGCAGTATTTT	CASSGTSGRSDTQYF
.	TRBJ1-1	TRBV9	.	TGTGCCAGCAGCGTAGAAGACAGCATGAACACTGAAGCTTTCTTT	CASSVEDSMNTEAFF
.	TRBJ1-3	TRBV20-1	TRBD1	TGCAGTGCGCCGGGACAGGGCTCTGGAAACACCATATATTTT	CSAPGQGSGNTIYF
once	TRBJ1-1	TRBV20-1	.	TGCAGTGCTAGAGAAGGGGCAGGGGCTAGGAACACTGAAGCTTTCTTT	CSAREGAGARNTEAFF
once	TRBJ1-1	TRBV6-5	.	TGTGCCAGCAGTTACGTGAGACAGATGAACACTGAAGCTTTCTTT	CASSYVRQMNTEAFF
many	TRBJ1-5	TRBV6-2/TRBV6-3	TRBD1	TGTGCCAGCATCGGGACAGTAGGCAATCAGCCCCAGCATTTT	CASIGTVGNQPQHF
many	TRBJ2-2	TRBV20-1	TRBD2	TGCAGTGCTAGAGTACACCGGGAGGGGACCACCGGGGAGCTGTTTTTT	CSARVHREGTTGELFF
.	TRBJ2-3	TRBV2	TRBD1	TGTGCCAGCAGCTTAGCAGGGGGCGCGGGTACGCAGTATTTT	CASSLAGGAGTQYF
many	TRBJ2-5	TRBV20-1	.	TGCAGTGCTAGAGACACGGCCAGGGAGACCCAGTACTTC	CSARDTARETQYF